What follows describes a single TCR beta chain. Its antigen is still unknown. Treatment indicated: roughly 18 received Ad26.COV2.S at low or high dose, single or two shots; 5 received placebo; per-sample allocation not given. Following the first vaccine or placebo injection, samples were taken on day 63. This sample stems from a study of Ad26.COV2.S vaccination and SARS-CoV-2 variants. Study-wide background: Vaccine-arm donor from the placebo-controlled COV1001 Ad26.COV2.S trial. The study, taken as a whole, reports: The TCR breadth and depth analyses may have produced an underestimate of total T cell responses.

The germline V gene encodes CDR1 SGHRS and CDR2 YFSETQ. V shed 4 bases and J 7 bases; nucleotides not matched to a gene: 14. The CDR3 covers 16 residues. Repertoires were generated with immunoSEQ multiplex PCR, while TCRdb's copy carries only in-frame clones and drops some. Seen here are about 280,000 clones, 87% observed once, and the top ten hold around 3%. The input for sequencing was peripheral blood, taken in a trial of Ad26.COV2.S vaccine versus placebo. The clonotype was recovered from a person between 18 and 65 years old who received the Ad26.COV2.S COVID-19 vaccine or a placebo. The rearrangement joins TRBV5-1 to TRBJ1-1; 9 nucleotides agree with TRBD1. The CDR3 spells CASSPEPGTGFGEAFF. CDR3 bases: TGCGCCAGCAGCCCGGAACCGGGGACAGGGTTTGGTGAAGCTTTCTTT.